One and the same sample provided the 14 T cell receptor beta chains below, sequenced in a study of blood T cell repertoires in COVID-19 (dated by TCRdb to 2020 to 2021). Receptor amplification or capture employed the immunoSEQ multiplex PCR assay. This is the immuneACCESS table as TCRdb keeps it, with only in-frame sequences that have V and J called. A part of the clones is gone; compared with another copy, unresolved V genes explain less than half, and the rest is unexplained. This sample is represented by just under 350,000 clones; 87% of them were singletons. Roughly 6.3% of the sample goes to the ten largest clones. Sequencing input: peripheral blood. Every receptor here comes from a woman between 50 and 59 years old with COVID-19, enrolled during active disease.

This sequence joins TRBV12-3 or TRBV12-4 and TRBJ1-1; no definite D call. Between the trimmed V and J ends, which lost 7 bases and 10 bases, there was a span of 16 bases. The CDR3 totals 12 residues. The CDR3 region has the DNA TGTGCCAGCACCCCTTTTGTACCCGGAGCTTTCTTT. Translated, it gives CASTPFVPGAFF.

The V gene is TRBV7-9, the J gene TRBJ2-1; 13 nucleotides align to TRBD2. From germline, CDR1 is SEHNR and CDR2 FQNEAQ (reference sequence). The V and J ends lost 9 bases and 5 bases, in that order; junction bases with no gene match: 4. CDR3 size: 14 residues. The CDR3, as DNA: TGTGCCAGGGGGACTAGCGGGACTAACAATGAGCAGTTCTTC. It encodes CARGTSGTNNEQFF.

The CDR3 DNA is TGTGCCACCAGGGGACTGGGGACTAGCGATACAGATACGCAGTATTTT. Protein: CATRGLGTSDTDTQYF. The J gene is TRBJ2-3, the V gene TRBV24-1; TRBD2 matches 10 bases. The CDR3 length is 16 residues. Germline V gene lookup returns CDR1 KGHDR and CDR2 SFDVKD. J lost 3 bases, V lost 7 bases, and 9 bases had no gene match.

The V call is TRBV19, the J call TRBJ2-3; TRBD1 agrees at 10 bases. Germline loops: CDR1 LNHDA, CDR2 SQIVND (reference sequence). The CDR3 is 17 amino acids. V lost 5 bases and J lost 3; bases outside the gene matches: 11. The CDR3 DNA is TGTGCCAGTAGTGCTGGGATCTTGGACAGGGGGACAGATACGCAGTATTTT. This translates into CASSAGILDRGTDTQYF. The whole variable domain, remainder taken from reference TRBV19 and TRBJ2-3, is DGGITQSPKYLFRKEGQNVTLSCEQNLNHDAMYWYRQDPGQGLRLIYYSQIVNDFQKGDIAEGYSVSREKKESFPLTVTSAQKNPTAFYLCASSAGILDRGTDTQYFGPGTRLTVL.

This clone showed up just once. CDR3 loop: CASRGTGSGNTIYF. In DNA, the CDR3 is TGTGCCAGCAGAGGGACAGGTTCTGGAAACACCATATATTTT. The chain couples TRBV6-5 to TRBJ1-3; 8 bases map to TRBD1. V trimming: 6 bases; J trimming: 1 base; junction bases outside the gene matches: 2. The CDR3 contains 14 residues. From germline, CDR1 is MNHEY and CDR2 SVGAGI.

The gene calls are TRBV11-2 and TRBJ1-2, with D possibly TRBD1 on 6 matching bases. CDR1 is SGHAT, CDR2 FQNNGV, per germline. The CDR3 runs 11 residues. Deletions cut 5 bases from V and 8 bases from J, with 9 bases between. For the CDR3, the DNA is TGTGCCAGCAGCCCAGGGGTCGGCTACACCTTC. The encoded protein is CASSPGVGYTF.

The V call is TRBV14, the J call TRBJ2-1; 9 positions match TRBD2. The junction had 3 bases not matched to a gene; V was cut back by 2 bases and J by 4 bases. The CDR3 loop spans 15 amino acids. The germline CDR1 and CDR2 sequences are SGHDN and FVKESK. This CDR3 reads CASSQYAGGYNEQFF. DNA for the CDR3: TGTGCCAGCAGCCAATACGCGGGAGGGTACAATGAGCAGTTCTTC.

The rearrangement links TRBV7-2 to TRBJ2-2; D uncertain. This CDR3 region has 12 residues. V lost 8 bases to trimming and J lost 7 bases, with 11 bases between them. The germline CDR1 and CDR2 sequences are SGHTA and FQGNSA. CDR3 loop: CASAPPGGELFF. The DNA of the CDR3 is TGTGCCAGCGCGCCTCCCGGCGGGGAGCTGTTTTTT.

The table lists this clone with a count of one. The rearrangement links TRBV10-3 to TRBJ1-4; no clear D. Trimming took 3 bases from V and 0 from J, leaving 8 bases between them. The CDR3 is 15 amino acids. Germline values: CDR1 ENHRY, CDR2 SYGVKD. This CDR3 reads CAISELSATNEKLFF. CDR3 sequence (DNA): TGTGCCATCAGTGAATTGAGTGCAACTAATGAAAAACTGTTTTTT.

The chain recombines TRBV27 with TRBJ1-5, with TRBD1 matching 8 bases. This CDR3 is built from 15 residues. Germline V gene sequence: CDR1 MNHEY, CDR2 SMNVEV (reference sequence). J was trimmed by 6 bases and V by 6 bases; bases with no gene match: 10. CDR3 amino acids: CASRTGQGSSQPQHF. The CDR3 DNA is TGTGCCAGCAGAACCGGACAGGGATCTTCTCAGCCCCAGCATTTT.

This clone was counted once. The chain has TRBV6-6 and TRBJ2-7; no clear D gene. Trimming cost V 6 bases and J 3 bases, with 9 bases left between them. The CDR3 consists of 12 residues. CDR1 is MNHNY, CDR2 SVGAGI, per germline (reference sequence). CDR3 sequence (DNA): TGTGCCAGCAGGGCGGTGAACTACGAGCAGTACTTC. It yields the protein CASRAVNYEQYF.

The genes are TRBV4-2 and TRBJ2-7; the match to TRBD2 covers 10 bases. The V gene's germline CDR1 is LGHNA and CDR2 YNFKEQ. J gave up 1 base and V 0 bases, and 12 bases lay outside the gene matches. CDR3 length: 19 residues. CDR3 sequence reads: CASSQDLSGRATRSYEQYF. In DNA, the CDR3 is TGTGCCAGCAGCCAAGATTTAAGCGGGAGGGCCACGAGGTCCTACGAGCAGTACTTC.

J is TRBJ1-2 and V is TRBV6-5; D is uncertain. V lost 2 bases to trimming and J lost 5 bases, with 6 bases between them. The CDR3 consists of 12 residues. CDR1 and CDR2 (germline): MNHEY, SVGAGI. The DNA of the CDR3 is TGTGCCAGCAGTTACGCGGGGTATGGCTACACCTTC. Protein product: CASSYAGYGYTF.

As regards this clone: Compared with germline, one end of the junction differs, possibly owing to a read error. The chain employs TRBV7-7 and TRBJ2-3, with 8 nucleotides matching TRBD2. The CDR3 contains 17 residues. Germline loops: CDR1 SSHAT, CDR2 FNYEAQ (reference sequence). The CDR3 DNA sequence: TGTGCTAGCAGCTTAGGACGATCGGGAGGGTCCACGGATACGCAGTATTTT. Translating gives CASSLGRSGGSTDTQYF.